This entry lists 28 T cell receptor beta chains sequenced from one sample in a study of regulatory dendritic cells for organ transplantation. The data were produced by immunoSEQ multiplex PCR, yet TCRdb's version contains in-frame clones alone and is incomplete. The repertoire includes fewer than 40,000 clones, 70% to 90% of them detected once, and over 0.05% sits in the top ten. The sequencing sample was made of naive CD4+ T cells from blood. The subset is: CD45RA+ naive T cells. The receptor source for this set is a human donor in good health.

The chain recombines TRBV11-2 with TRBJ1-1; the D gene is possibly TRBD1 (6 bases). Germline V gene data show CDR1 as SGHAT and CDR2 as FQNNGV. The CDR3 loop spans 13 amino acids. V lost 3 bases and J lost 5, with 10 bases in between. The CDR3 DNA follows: TGTGCCAGCAGCTTCAGGGGTGGGACTGAAGCTTTCTTT. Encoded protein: CASSFRGGTEAFF.

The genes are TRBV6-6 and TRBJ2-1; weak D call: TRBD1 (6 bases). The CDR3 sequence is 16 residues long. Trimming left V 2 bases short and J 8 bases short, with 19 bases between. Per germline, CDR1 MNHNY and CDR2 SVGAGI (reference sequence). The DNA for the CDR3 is TGTGCCAGCAGTTACGATGGAAACAGGGTGTACGATGAGCAGTTCTTC. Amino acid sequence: CASSYDGNRVYDEQFF.

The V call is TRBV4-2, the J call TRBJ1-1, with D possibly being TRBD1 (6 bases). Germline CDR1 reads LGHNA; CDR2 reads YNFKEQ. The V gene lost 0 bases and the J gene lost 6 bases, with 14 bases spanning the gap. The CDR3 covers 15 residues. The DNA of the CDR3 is TGTGCCAGCAGCCAAGACAGGGGCTATCAGTCTGAAGCTTTCTTT. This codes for CASSQDRGYQSEAFF.

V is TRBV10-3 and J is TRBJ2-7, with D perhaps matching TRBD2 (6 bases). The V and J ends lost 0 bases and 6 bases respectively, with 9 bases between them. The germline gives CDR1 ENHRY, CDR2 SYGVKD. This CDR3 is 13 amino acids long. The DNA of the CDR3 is TGTGCCATCAGTGAGTCGGAGGGCGGCGAGCAGTACTTC. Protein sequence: CAISESEGGEQYF.

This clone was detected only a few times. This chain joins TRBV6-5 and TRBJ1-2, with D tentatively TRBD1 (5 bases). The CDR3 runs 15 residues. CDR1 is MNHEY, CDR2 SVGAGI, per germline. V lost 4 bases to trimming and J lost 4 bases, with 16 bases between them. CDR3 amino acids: CASSLGVLARYGYTF. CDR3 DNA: TGTGCCAGCAGTTTAGGGGTCCTGGCACGCTATGGCTACACCTTC.

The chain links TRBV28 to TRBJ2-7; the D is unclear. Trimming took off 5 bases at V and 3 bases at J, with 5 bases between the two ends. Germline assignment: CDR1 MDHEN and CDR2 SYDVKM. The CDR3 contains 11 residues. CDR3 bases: TGTGCCAGCAGTCTGAACTACGAGCAGTACTTC. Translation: CASSLNYEQYF.

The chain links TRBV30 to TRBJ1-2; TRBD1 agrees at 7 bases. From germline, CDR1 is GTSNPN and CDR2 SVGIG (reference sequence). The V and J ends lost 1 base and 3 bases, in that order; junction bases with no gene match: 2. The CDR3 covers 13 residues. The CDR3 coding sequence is TGTGCCTGGAGTGGCGACAGGGACTATGGCTACACCTTC. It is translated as CAWSGDRDYGYTF.

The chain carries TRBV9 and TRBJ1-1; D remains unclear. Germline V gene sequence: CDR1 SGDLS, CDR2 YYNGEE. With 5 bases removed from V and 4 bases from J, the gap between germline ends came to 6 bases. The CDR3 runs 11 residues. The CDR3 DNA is TGTGCCAGCAGTCGGGTCACTGAAGCTTTCTTT. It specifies CASSRVTEAFF.

CDR3 amino acids: CASSSYLRDGGNEQFF. As DNA, the CDR3 is TGTGCCAGTAGCTCCTACCTCCGGGACGGGGGCAATGAGCAGTTCTTC. The gene calls are TRBV19 and TRBJ2-1; D is possibly TRBD2 (6 bases). CDR1 is LNHDA, CDR2 SQIVND, per germline (reference sequence). With 6 bases removed from V and 6 bases from J, the gap between germline ends came to 21 bases. This CDR3 has 16 amino acids. Filled out from reference TRBV19 and TRBJ2-1, the complete variable domain reads DGGITQSPKYLFRKEGQNVTLSCEQNLNHDAMYWYRQDPGQGLRLIYYSQIVNDFQKGDIAEGYSVSREKKESFPLTVTSAQKNPTAFYLCASSSYLRDGGNEQFFGPGTRLTVL.

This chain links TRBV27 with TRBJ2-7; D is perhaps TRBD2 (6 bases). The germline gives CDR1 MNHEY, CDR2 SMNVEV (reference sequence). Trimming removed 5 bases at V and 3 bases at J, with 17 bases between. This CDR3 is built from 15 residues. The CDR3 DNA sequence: TGTGCCAGCAGTCGAAACCGGGGACTCCTCTACGAGCAGTACTTC. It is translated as CASSRNRGLLYEQYF.

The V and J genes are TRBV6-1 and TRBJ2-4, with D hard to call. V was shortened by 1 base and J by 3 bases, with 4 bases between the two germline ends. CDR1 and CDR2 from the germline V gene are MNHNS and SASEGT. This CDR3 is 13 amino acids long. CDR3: CASSEGSKNIQYF. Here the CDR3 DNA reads TGTGCCAGCAGTGAAGGGAGCAAAAACATTCAGTACTTC.

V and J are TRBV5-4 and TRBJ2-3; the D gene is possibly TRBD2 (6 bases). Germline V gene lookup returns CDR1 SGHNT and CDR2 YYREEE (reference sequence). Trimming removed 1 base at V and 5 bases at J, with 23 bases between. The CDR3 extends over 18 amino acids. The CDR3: CASSLRGNGRSRRDTQYF. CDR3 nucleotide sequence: TGTGCCAGCAGCTTGAGAGGTAACGGGAGATCGAGAAGAGATACGCAGTATTTT.

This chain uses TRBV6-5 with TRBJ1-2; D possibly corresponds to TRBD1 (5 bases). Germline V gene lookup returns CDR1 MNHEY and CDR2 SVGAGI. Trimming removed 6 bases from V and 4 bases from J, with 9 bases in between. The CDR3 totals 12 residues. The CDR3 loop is CASSRDVYGYTF. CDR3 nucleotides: TGTGCCAGCAGCCGGGACGTCTATGGCTACACCTTC.

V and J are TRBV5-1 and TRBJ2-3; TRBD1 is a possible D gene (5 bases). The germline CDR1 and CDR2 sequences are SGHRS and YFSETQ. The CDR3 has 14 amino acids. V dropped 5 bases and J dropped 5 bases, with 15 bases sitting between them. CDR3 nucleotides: TGCGCCAGCAGGACGACACCCGGACAAGATACGCAGTATTTT. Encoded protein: CASRTTPGQDTQYF.

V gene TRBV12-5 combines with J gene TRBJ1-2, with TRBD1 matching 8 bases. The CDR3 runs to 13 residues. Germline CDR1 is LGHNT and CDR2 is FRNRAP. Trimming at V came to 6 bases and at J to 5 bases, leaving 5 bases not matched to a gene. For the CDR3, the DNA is TGTGCTAGTGGCGAGCGGACAGGGTATGGCTACACCTTC. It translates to CASGERTGYGYTF.

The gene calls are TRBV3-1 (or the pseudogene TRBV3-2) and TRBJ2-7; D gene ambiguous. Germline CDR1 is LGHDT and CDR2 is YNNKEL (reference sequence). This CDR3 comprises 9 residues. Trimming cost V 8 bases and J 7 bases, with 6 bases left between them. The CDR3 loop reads CASPFEQYF. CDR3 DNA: TGTGCCAGCCCCTTTGAGCAGTACTTC.

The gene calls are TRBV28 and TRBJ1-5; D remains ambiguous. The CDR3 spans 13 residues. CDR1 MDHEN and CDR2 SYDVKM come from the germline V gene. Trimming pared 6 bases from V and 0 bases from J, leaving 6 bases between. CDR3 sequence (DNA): TGTGCCAGCAGCCCACCTAGCAATCAGCCCCAGCATTTT. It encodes CASSPPSNQPQHF.

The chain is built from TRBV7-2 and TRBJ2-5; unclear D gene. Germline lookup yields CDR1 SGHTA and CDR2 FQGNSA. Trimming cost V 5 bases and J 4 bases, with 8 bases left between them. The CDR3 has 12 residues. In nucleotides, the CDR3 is TGTGCCAGCAGCCGAAGAAGAGAGACCCAGTACTTC. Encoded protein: CASSRRRETQYF.

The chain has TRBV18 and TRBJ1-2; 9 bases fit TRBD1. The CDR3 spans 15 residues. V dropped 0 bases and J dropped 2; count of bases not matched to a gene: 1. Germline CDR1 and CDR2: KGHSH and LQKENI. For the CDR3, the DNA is TGTGCCAGCTCACCACCAGGACAGGGGAACTATGGCTACACCTTC. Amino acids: CASSPPGQGNYGYTF.

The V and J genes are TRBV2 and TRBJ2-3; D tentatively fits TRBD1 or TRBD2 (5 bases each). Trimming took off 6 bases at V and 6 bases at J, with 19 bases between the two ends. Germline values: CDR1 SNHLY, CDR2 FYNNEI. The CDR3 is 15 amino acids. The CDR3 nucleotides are TGTGCCAGCAGATTAGGTGGGGGTGCGGGTGATACGCAGTATTTT. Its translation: CASRLGGGAGDTQYF.

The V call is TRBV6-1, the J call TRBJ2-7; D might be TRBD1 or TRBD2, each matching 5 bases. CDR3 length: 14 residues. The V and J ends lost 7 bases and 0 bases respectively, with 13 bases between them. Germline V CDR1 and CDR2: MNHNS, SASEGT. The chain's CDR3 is CASIAGTASYEQYF. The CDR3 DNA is TGTGCCAGCATTGCCGGGACCGCCTCCTACGAGCAGTACTTC.

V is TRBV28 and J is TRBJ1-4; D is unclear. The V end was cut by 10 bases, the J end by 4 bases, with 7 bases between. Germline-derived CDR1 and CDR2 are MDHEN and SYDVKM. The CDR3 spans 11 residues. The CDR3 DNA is TGTGCCATATTGATTAATGAAAAACTGTTTTTT. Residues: CAILINEKLFF.

The CDR3 nucleotides are TGTGCCAGCAGCGTGGGTGCAGGGGGCTCCTACGAGCAGTACTTC. As protein: CASSVGAGGSYEQYF. The chain carries TRBV9 and TRBJ2-7, with 7 positions matching TRBD1. V shed 2 bases and J 0 bases; nucleotides not matched to a gene: 5. There are 15 residues in the CDR3. Germline CDR1 and CDR2: SGDLS and YYNGEE.

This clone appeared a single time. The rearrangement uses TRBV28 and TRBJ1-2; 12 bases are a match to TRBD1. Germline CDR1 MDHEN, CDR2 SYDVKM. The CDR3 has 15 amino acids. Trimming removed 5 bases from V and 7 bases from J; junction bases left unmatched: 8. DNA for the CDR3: TGTGCCAGCAGTCCCCCGGGACAGGGGGCCGGTGGCTACACCTTC. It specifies CASSPPGQGAGGYTF.

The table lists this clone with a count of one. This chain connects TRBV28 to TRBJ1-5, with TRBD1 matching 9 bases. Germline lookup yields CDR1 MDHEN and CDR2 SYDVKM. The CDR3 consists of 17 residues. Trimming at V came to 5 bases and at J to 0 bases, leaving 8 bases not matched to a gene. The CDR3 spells CASSTRDRAYSNQPQHF. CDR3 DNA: TGTGCCAGCAGTACGCGGGACAGGGCATATAGCAATCAGCCCCAGCATTTT.

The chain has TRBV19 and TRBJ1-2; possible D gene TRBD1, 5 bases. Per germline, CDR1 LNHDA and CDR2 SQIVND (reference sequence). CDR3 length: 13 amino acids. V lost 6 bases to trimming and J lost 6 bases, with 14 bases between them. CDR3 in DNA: TGTGCCAGTAGGCGAATCGGGGGGAATGGCTACACCTTC. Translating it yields CASRRIGGNGYTF.

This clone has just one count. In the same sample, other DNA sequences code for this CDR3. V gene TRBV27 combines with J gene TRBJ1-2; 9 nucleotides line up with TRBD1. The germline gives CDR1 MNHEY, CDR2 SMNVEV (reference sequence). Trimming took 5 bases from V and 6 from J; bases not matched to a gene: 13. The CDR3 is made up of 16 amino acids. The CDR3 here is CASSPTRSQGAHGYTF. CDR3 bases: TGTGCCAGCAGTCCGACGCGATCACAGGGGGCCCATGGCTACACCTTC.

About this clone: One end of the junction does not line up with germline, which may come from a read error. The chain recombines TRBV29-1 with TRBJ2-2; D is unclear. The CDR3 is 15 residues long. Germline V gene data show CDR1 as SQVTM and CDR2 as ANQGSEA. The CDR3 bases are TGCAGCGTTCAAGAGGAAGGGCACCGTACCGGGGAGCTGTTTTTT. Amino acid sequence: CSVQEEGHRTGELFF.